These 4 T cell receptor beta chains were sequenced from one sample in a study of OX40 agonist ivuxolimab in advanced cancers. Produced via immunoSEQ multiplex PCR; TCRdb's table is partial and in-frame only. The sample carries tens of thousands of clones, roughly four fifths recorded once. This sample comprised CD4+ or CD8+ T cells sorted from blood, obtained in a trial of the OX40 agonist ivuxolimab. The receptors were gathered from an adult with an advanced solid tumor such as melanoma, head and neck, liver or kidney cancer.

The chain uses TRBV27 and TRBJ2-1; 7 bases fit TRBD1. V was clipped by 5 bases and J by 7 bases; unmatched bases: 20. The CDR3 consists of 18 residues. Germline CDR1 reads MNHEY; CDR2 reads SMNVEV (reference sequence). The chain's CDR3 is CASSPDARHLDRKNEQFF. Written as DNA, the CDR3 is TGTGCCAGCAGTCCCGACGCCCGTCATTTGGACAGGAAAAATGAGCAGTTCTTC.

V usage is TRBV6-1 and J usage is TRBJ2-5; no firm D call. In germline, CDR1 is MNHNS, CDR2 SASEGT. The CDR3 loop spans 11 amino acids. Trimming shortened V by 10 bases and J by 4 bases, and 10 bases separated the two germline ends. The CDR3 DNA reads TGTGCCACCACGGCCCTAGAGACCCAGTACTTC. Amino acid sequence: CATTALETQYF.

The chain links TRBV19 to TRBJ2-1; TRBD2 agrees at 9 bases. Germline lookup yields CDR1 LNHDA and CDR2 SQIVND (reference sequence). The CDR3 is made up of 17 amino acids. V shed 0 bases, J shed 9 bases, and the junction held 12 bases outside the gene matches. Written as DNA, the CDR3 is TGTGCCAGTAGTATAGATTTCGCTAGCGGGATACGGGCTGAGCAGTTCTTC. It codes for CASSIDFASGIRAEQFF.

The genes are TRBV7-2 and TRBJ2-1; no clear D gene. The germline V and J ends were trimmed by 5 bases and 3 bases, with 11 bases remaining between them. CDR3 length: 14 residues. Per the germline V gene, CDR1 is SGHTA and CDR2 is FQGNSA. This CDR3 is CASSRGNYYNEQFF. The CDR3 coding sequence is TGTGCCAGCAGCCGCGGAAACTACTACAATGAGCAGTTCTTC.